This T cell receptor (beta chain) was recovered during a study of cytomegalovirus exposure and HLA in healthy donors. Primers: 60 Vbeta forward and 13 Jbeta reverse. The method was immunoSEQ multiplex PCR; TCRdb's version includes in-frame clones alone and lacks a portion of them. The sample comprises 180,000 or so clones, 60% to 80% of which are singletons, and roughly 3% rests with the top ten. Whole-study results and caveats: In vitro data verified three CMV-associated chains as specific for CMV antigens. Among donors in an Asian-associated ancestry cluster, a later analysis reportedly found fewer N-insertions than the roughly 650-donor mean. In an earlier analysis, productive rearrangement rates for most beta V segments clustered near 87% or 30%.

To note about this clone: Its antigen is undetermined.

The ends lost 4 bases at V and 3 bases at J; junction bases unmatched: 6. Germline V gene sequence: CDR1 SGHTA, CDR2 FQGNSA. This CDR3 is 15 amino acids long. Specimen: PBMCs. This receptor was obtained from a female donor in good health and CMV-seronegative. The chain has TRBV7-2 and TRBJ2-7; 10 bases are a match to TRBD1. DNA of the CDR3: TGTGCCAGCAGCTCACCGGGACAGGGGAACTACGAGCAGTACTTC. It is translated as CASSSPGQGNYEQYF.